These 7 T cell receptor beta chains were sequenced from one sample in a study of early T cells in non-severe SARS-CoV-2 infection. TCRdb redid the calling of the 5' RACE reads with MiXCR, one entry per CDR3 protein. The profile shows some 80,000 distinct CDR3 sequences, approximately 12% of them singletons. What was sequenced was whole blood. Receptors were obtained from an adult who was a healthcare worker with PCR-confirmed SARS-CoV-2 infection or an uninfected control (not recorded which).

The table lists this clonotype with a few counts. The DNA for the CDR3 is TGTGCCAGCAGTTATACTACGGGTGAAAAACTGTTTTTT. It specifies CASSYTTGEKLFF. V and J are TRBV6-5 and TRBJ1-4, with D unresolved. CDR1 and CDR2 (germline): MNHEY, SVGAGI. V was clipped by 3 bases and J by 7 bases, with 9 bases between them. CDR3 length: 13 amino acids.

This clonotype has ten or more counts. The chain links TRBV30 to TRBJ2-3; a possible D gene is TRBD2 (6 bases). The CDR3 totals 12 residues. The V gene's germline CDR1 is GTSNPN and CDR2 SVGIG (reference sequence). V lost 5 bases to trimming and J lost 3 bases, with 9 bases between them. CDR3 sequence reads: CAWETRTDTQYF. The CDR3, as DNA: TGTGCCTGGGAGACTAGGACAGATACGCAGTATTTT.

This clonotype showed up just a few times. The chain recombines TRBV2 with TRBJ2-1; D not certain. Trimming pared 1 base from V and 9 bases from J, leaving 10 bases between. Germline assignment: CDR1 SNHLY and CDR2 FYNNEI. The CDR3 has 13 residues. This CDR3 reads CASSEDLLSEQFF. The CDR3 DNA sequence: TGTGCCAGCAGTGAAGACCTCCTCAGTGAGCAGTTCTTC.

There are a few counts of this clonotype. The rearrangement joins TRBV30 to TRBJ2-7, with D tentatively TRBD2 (5 bases). CDR1 GTSNPN and CDR2 SVGIG come from the germline V gene (reference sequence). The CDR3 loop spans 14 amino acids. Between the trimmed V and J ends, which lost 3 bases and 3 bases, there was a span of 15 bases. As DNA, the CDR3 is TGTGCCTGGAGCGGGGTGGAGTTTTACTACGAGCAGTACTTC. It codes for CAWSGVEFYYEQYF. The entire variable domain, with the rest obtained from reference TRBV30 and TRBJ2-7, is as follows: SQTIHQWPATLVQPVGSPLSLECTVEGTSNPNLYWYRQAAGRGLQLLFYSVGIGQISSEVPQNLSASRPQDRQFILSSKKLLLSDSGFYLCAWSGVEFYYEQYFGPGTRLTVT.

The chain employs TRBV5-1 and TRBJ2-1; 11 bases are a match to TRBD2. V lost 5 bases and J lost 8; bases outside the gene matches: 15. The CDR3 length is 17 residues. CDR1 and CDR2 (germline): SGHRS, YFSETQ. CDR3 nucleotides: TGCGCCAGCAGAGGGGGAACTAGCGGGAGAGGCGCCCATGAGCAGTTCTTC. This codes for CASRGGTSGRGAHEQFF.

There are many counts of this clonotype. This chain uses TRBV20-1 with TRBJ2-7, with unresolved D. The CDR3 has 12 residues. Trimming took 4 bases from V and 1 from J, leaving 8 bases between them. The V gene's germline CDR1 is DFQATT and CDR2 SNEGSKA (reference sequence). In DNA, the CDR3 is TGCAGTGCTATGGGCGATTCCTACGAGCAGTACTTC. Protein: CSAMGDSYEQYF.

This clonotype was counted a few times. The chain carries TRBV7-6 and TRBJ2-5; D possibly corresponds to TRBD2 (5 bases). With 5 bases removed from V and 5 bases from J, the gap between germline ends came to 18 bases. Germline V gene data show CDR1 as SGHVS and CDR2 as FNYEAQ. The CDR3 totals 15 residues. CDR3 coding DNA: TGTGCCAGCAGCCTTATACGGAGGCCGACGGAGACCCAGTACTTC. It yields the protein CASSLIRRPTETQYF.